This TCR beta chain was found in a study of a mutant IDH1 vaccine in newly diagnosed glioma. At the level of the study: Week 35 was assigned to visit V12, and week 47 was assigned to visit V13.

TCRdb's table, derived via immunoSEQ multiplex PCR, lists solely in-frame clones and lacks some. The sample has around 50,000 clones; around 84% are singletons. Notes on this clone: Its antigen is unidentified.

Germline V gene data show CDR1 as SNHLY and CDR2 as FYNNEI. The CDR3 contains 11 residues. The time point denotes: week 35, safety follow-up. Vaccinated patients received 300 ug of mutant IDH1 20-mer peptide per dose, with topical imiquimod. This TCR came from a woman aged 18-29 years with glioma. The starting material was PBMCs, obtained from a glioma patient whose treatment included an IDH1 peptide vaccine. The V and J genes are TRBV2 and TRBJ2-7; D gene ambiguous. The CDR3, as DNA: TGTGCTTTCCGTGGCACCTACGAGCAGTACTTC. Translation: CAFRGTYEQYF.